The 15 T cell receptor beta chains presented below share a single source sample, sequenced in a study of cytomegalovirus exposure and HLA in healthy donors. The PCR was carried out with 60 Vbeta primers and 13 Jbeta primers. This table comes from immunoSEQ multiplex PCR, and its TCRdb copy is limited to in-frame clones, with some not included. The sample holds about 110,000 clones, just under 70% seen once. Specimen: PBMCs. Receptor source: a woman between 65 and 79 years old in good health and CMV-seropositive.

The chain uses TRBV4-1 and TRBJ1-4, with 10 bases fitting TRBD1. V was pared by 4 bases and J by 8 bases, with 7 bases of the junction left unmatched. From germline, CDR1 is MGHRA and CDR2 YSYEKL. The CDR3 has 15 residues. The DNA of the CDR3 is TGCGCCAGCAGCCTTGGACAGGGGGGATACGAAAAACTGTTTTTT. As protein: CASSLGQGGYEKLFF.

This chain connects TRBV9 to TRBJ1-2; D not certain. The CDR3 is 13 amino acids. The V end was cut by 1 base, the J end by 3 bases, with 7 bases between. CDR1 is SGDLS, CDR2 YYNGEE, per germline. CDR3 amino acids: CASSVTPDYGYTF. The DNA for the CDR3 is TGTGCCAGCAGCGTAACTCCGGACTATGGCTACACCTTC.

CDR3 amino acids: CAWSVRDRMNTEAFF. The CDR3 DNA reads as TGTGCCTGGAGTGTTCGGGACAGGATGAACACTGAAGCTTTCTTT. This sequence joins TRBV30 and TRBJ1-1, with TRBD1 matching over 8 bases. The CDR3 has 15 residues. The trim removed 0 bases at V and 0 bases at J, leaving 3 bases unmatched. Germline CDR1 GTSNPN, CDR2 SVGIG (reference sequence).

This clone was observed a few times. The chain uses TRBV18 and TRBJ1-1, with D possibly TRBD1 on 5 matching bases. The CDR3 has 13 residues. Germline CDR1 is KGHSH and CDR2 is LQKENI. V lost 4 bases and J 3 bases, leaving 9 bases between the germline ends. In nucleotides, the CDR3 is TGTGCCAGCTCACAGGGGCTTGACACTGAAGCTTTCTTT. This gives the protein CASSQGLDTEAFF.

The V and J genes are TRBV5-1 and TRBJ2-1; 7 nucleotides align to TRBD1. The CDR3 totals 16 residues. Germline CDR1 is SGHRS and CDR2 is YFSETQ. The J segment lost 3 bases and the V segment lost 0 bases, leaving 6 bases of the junction unmatched. Written as DNA, the CDR3 is TGCGCCAGCAGCTTGGCTGGGAGACAGGGCTACAATGAGCAGTTCTTC. Translating gives CASSLAGRQGYNEQFF. The whole variable domain, filled in from reference TRBV5-1 and TRBJ2-1, reads KAGVTQTPRYLIKTRGQQVTLSCSPISGHRSVSWYQQTPGQGLQFLFEYFSETQRNKGNFPGRFSGRQFSNSRSEMNVSTLELGDSALYLCASSLAGRQGYNEQFFGPGTRLTVL.

There are a few counts of this clone. This sequence joins TRBV10-3 and TRBJ2-7, with a weak D call TRBD1 (6 bases). V was shortened by 3 bases and J by 3 bases, with 6 bases between the two germline ends. CDR3 size: 12 residues. Germline lookup yields CDR1 ENHRY and CDR2 SYGVKD. The CDR3 nucleotides are TGTGCCATCAGTGAAGGGGGCTACGAGCAGTACTTC. This translates into CAISEGGYEQYF.

This clone was found a few times. The chain uses TRBV6-6 and TRBJ1-2; 8 nucleotides align to TRBD1. The ends lost 11 bases at V and 2 bases at J; junction bases unmatched: 7. Looked up from germline, CDR1 is MNHNY and CDR2 is SVGAGI (reference sequence). The CDR3 runs 13 residues. Written as DNA, the CDR3 is TGTGCCTGTGGACAGGGAGACAACTATGGCTACACCTTC. It is translated as CACGQGDNYGYTF.

This chain links TRBV7-9 with TRBJ1-4, with TRBD1 matching over 9 bases. CDR1 is SEHNR, CDR2 FQNEAQ, per germline (reference sequence). The CDR3 consists of 16 residues. V lost 5 bases, J lost 3 bases, and 7 bases stayed unmatched. The CDR3 bases are TGTGCCAGCAGCCCTAGACAGGGGGTTTCTAATGAAAAACTGTTTTTT. The encoded protein is CASSPRQGVSNEKLFF.

This clone is a singleton in its sample. The chain uses TRBV4-2 and TRBJ2-7; possible D gene TRBD1, 5 bases. From germline, CDR1 is LGHNA and CDR2 YNFKEQ. Trimming cost V 0 bases and J 3 bases, with 9 bases left between them. This CDR3 contains 14 residues. CDR3 amino acids: CASSQDRQNYEQYF. CDR3 DNA sequence: TGTGCCAGCAGCCAAGATCGACAGAACTACGAGCAGTACTTC.

This clone occurred a few times. V is TRBV7-6 and J is TRBJ2-5; TRBD2 matches 8 bases. The CDR3 sequence is 16 residues long. The V segment lost 4 bases and the J segment 5 bases; nucleotides outside the gene matches: 12. The V gene's germline CDR1 is SGHVS and CDR2 FNYEAQ. The CDR3 sequence: CASSSTPGLGVETQYF. For the CDR3, the DNA is TGTGCCAGCAGCTCCACCCCGGGACTAGGAGTCGAGACCCAGTACTTC.

The chain links TRBV29-1 to TRBJ1-1; D unresolved. The CDR3 runs 13 residues. Trimming cost V 7 bases and J 0 bases, with 12 bases left between them. Germline V gene data show CDR1 as SQVTM and CDR2 as ANQGSEA. As DNA, the CDR3 is TGCAGCGGCACAACAGATATGAACACTGAAGCTTTCTTT. Translated: CSGTTDMNTEAFF.

V and J are TRBV30 and TRBJ1-2; perhaps TRBD1 as D (6 bases). V gave up 4 bases and J gave up 6 bases, with 18 bases separating them. There are 14 residues in the CDR3. Germline-derived CDR1 and CDR2 are GTSNPN and SVGIG (reference sequence). The CDR3 DNA reads TGTGCCTGGACCTTTTCAGGGGTTGGAGATGGCTACACCTTC. This translates into CAWTFSGVGDGYTF.

This sequence joins TRBV2 and TRBJ2-7; D is unclear. Germline loops: CDR1 SNHLY, CDR2 FYNNEI. The CDR3 length is 13 residues. Trimming pared 3 bases from V and 2 bases from J, leaving 8 bases between. Here the CDR3 reads CASSDQLAYEQYF. DNA for the CDR3: TGTGCCAGCAGTGATCAACTGGCCTACGAGCAGTACTTC.

This clone was counted a few times. The chain links TRBV5-1 to TRBJ1-1; possible D gene TRBD1, 5 bases. This CDR3 has 13 residues. V was shortened by 4 bases and J by 4 bases, with 11 bases between the two germline ends. Germline CDR1 SGHRS, CDR2 YFSETQ. The CDR3 DNA sequence: TGCGCCAGCAGCGTGAGCGGGACCACTGAAGCTTTCTTT. This encodes CASSVSGTTEAFF. The full variable domain, rest sourced from reference TRBV5-1 and TRBJ1-1, is KAGVTQTPRYLIKTRGQQVTLSCSPISGHRSVSWYQQTPGQGLQFLFEYFSETQRNKGNFPGRFSGRQFSNSRSEMNVSTLELGDSALYLCASSVSGTTEAFFGQGTRLTVV.

The chain has TRBV30 and TRBJ2-1; D remains unclear. The CDR3 is made up of 14 amino acids. Per germline, CDR1 GTSNPN and CDR2 SVGIG (reference sequence). The V gene lost 3 bases and the J gene lost 0 bases, with 9 bases spanning the gap. For the CDR3, the DNA is TGTGCCTGGAGGAACGGTAACTCCTACAATGAGCAGTTCTTC. Protein product: CAWRNGNSYNEQFF.